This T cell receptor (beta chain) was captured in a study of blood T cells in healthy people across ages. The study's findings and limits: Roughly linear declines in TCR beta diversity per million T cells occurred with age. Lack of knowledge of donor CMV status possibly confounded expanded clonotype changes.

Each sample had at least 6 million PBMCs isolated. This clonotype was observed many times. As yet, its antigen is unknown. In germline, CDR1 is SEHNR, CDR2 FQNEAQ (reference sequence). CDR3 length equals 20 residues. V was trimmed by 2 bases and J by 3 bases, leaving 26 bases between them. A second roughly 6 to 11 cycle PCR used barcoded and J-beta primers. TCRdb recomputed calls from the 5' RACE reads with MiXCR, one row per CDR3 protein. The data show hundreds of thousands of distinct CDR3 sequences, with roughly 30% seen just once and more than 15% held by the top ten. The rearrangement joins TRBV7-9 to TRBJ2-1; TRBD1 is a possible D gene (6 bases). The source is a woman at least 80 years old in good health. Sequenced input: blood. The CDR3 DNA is TGTGCCAGCAGCTTACCCAGATTATCACAGGGCGACCCGAGCTACAATGAGCAGTTCTTC. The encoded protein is CASSLPRLSQGDPSYNEQFF.